These 6 T cell receptor beta chains originate from one sample sequenced in a study of OX40 agonist ivuxolimab in advanced cancers. This table comes from immunoSEQ multiplex PCR, and its TCRdb copy is limited to in-frame clones, with some not included. The data show about 19,000 clones, about four fifths seen once. This specimen consisted of CD4+ or CD8+ T cells sorted from blood, obtained in a trial of the OX40 agonist ivuxolimab. The receptors were gathered from an adult with an advanced solid tumor such as melanoma, head and neck, liver or kidney cancer.

This chain connects TRBV5-1 to TRBJ2-5; D perhaps matches TRBD2 (7 bases). V lost 2 bases to trimming and J lost 5 bases, with 10 bases between them. This CDR3 contains 13 residues. Germline V lookup: CDR1 SGHRS, CDR2 YFSETQ. The CDR3 DNA reads TGCGCCAGCAGCTTAAAGGGGGGGGAGACCCAGTACTTC. Protein: CASSLKGGETQYF.

This clone was detected only a few times. V is TRBV19 and J is TRBJ2-7; D gene uncertain. The CDR3 totals 16 residues. V shed 5 bases and J shed 3 bases, with 20 bases lying between them. Looked up from germline, CDR1 is LNHDA and CDR2 is SQIVND (reference sequence). The CDR3 region has the DNA TGTGCCAGTAGTCCCCTTGATAGGGTCCCCTTCTACGAGCAGTACTTC. Translated, it gives CASSPLDRVPFYEQYF. Supplemented by reference TRBV19 and TRBJ2-7, the full variable domain reads DGGITQSPKYLFRKEGQNVTLSCEQNLNHDAMYWYRQDPGQGLRLIYYSQIVNDFQKGDIAEGYSVSREKKESFPLTVTSAQKNPTAFYLCASSPLDRVPFYEQYFGPGTRLTVT.

This chain connects TRBV28 to TRBJ2-3; 9 bases are a match to TRBD2. The J segment lost 6 bases and the V segment lost 2 bases, leaving 9 bases of the junction unmatched. The CDR3 is 16 residues long. CDR1 MDHEN and CDR2 SYDVKM come from the germline V gene. The CDR3 nucleotides read TGTGCCAGCAGTTTAAATCGGCCCGGGACTAGCGATACGCAGTATTTT. This codes for CASSLNRPGTSDTQYF.

The rearrangement uses TRBV7-3 and TRBJ2-2; a possible D gene is TRBD2 (5 bases). The CDR3 is 17 amino acids. Germline V gene lookup returns CDR1 SGHTA and CDR2 FQGTGA. Trimming took off 4 bases at V and 0 bases at J, with 15 bases between the two ends. CDR3 bases: TGTGCCAGCAGCTCACCCCTGAGAGGGACGAACACCGGGGAGCTGTTTTTT. Protein sequence: CASSSPLRGTNTGELFF.

This chain links TRBV28 with TRBJ2-2; 7 nucleotides agree with TRBD2. Germline V gene data show CDR1 as MDHEN and CDR2 as SYDVKM. The CDR3 has 14 residues. J lost 6 bases, V lost 7 bases, and 8 bases had no gene match. In DNA form, the CDR3 reads TGTGCCAGCACACCGCGGGGGAGGGCCGGGGAGCTGTTTTTT. Protein sequence: CASTPRGRAGELFF. The variable domain in full, completed from reference TRBV28 and TRBJ2-2, reads DVKVTQSSRYLVKRTGEKVFLECVQDMDHENMFWYRQDPGLGLRLIYFSYDVKMKEKGDIPEGYSVSREKKERFSLILESASTNQTSMYLCASTPRGRAGELFFGEGSRLTVL.

The V and J genes are TRBV28 and TRBJ2-3, with a weak D call TRBD1 (6 bases). Per the germline V gene, CDR1 is MDHEN and CDR2 is SYDVKM. The germline V and J ends were trimmed by 6 bases and 0 bases, with 19 bases remaining between them. The CDR3 loop spans 17 amino acids. The CDR3 bases are TGTGCCAGCAGCTCTGGGGTCGGGACATATAGCACAGATACGCAGTATTTT. It codes for CASSSGVGTYSTDTQYF.